Listed here are 6 T cell receptor beta chains from one sample, sequenced in a study of naive and memory T cell subsets. Study-level points and caveats: Especially in CD8 cells, naive repertoires contained a few larger clonotypes, possibly CD45RA-re-expressing memory cells.

Two oligonucleotides, mixed equimolar, formed the beta constant-region primer covering TRBC1 and TRBC2. Nested alpha and beta constant-region primers with the SP2 primer drove four PCR rounds on ligated cDNA. TCRdb fed the UMI-ligation and nested PCR reads into MiXCR, producing one record per CDR3 protein. In the table there are tens of thousands of distinct CDR3 sequences, approximately 10% of which are singletons. No antigen is known for these receptors. Sequencing was done on a sample of naive CD4+ T cells from blood. The receptors derive from a human donor in good health.

This clonotype has a handful of counts. V usage is TRBV20-1 and J usage is TRBJ2-7, with 10 bases lining up with TRBD1. The germline V gene has CDR1 DFQATT and CDR2 SNEGSKA (reference sequence). V was clipped by 2 bases and J by 5 bases; unmatched bases: 9. This CDR3 contains 15 residues. Here the CDR3 reads CSARPGQGIRDEQYF. The CDR3 DNA follows: TGCAGTGCTAGACCGGGACAGGGGATTCGGGACGAGCAGTACTTC.

The table lists this clonotype with many counts. The chain has TRBV20-1 and TRBJ2-5; tentative D call: TRBD2 (6 bases). Germline CDR1 is DFQATT and CDR2 is SNEGSKA (reference sequence). This CDR3 has 16 amino acids. Trimming shortened V by 0 bases and J by 7 bases, and 21 bases separated the two germline ends. The CDR3, as DNA: TGCAGTGCTAGAGATGCTTGGGGGGACCGGGTAGGGACCCAGTACTTC. Translation: CSARDAWGDRVGTQYF.

This clonotype showed up just a few times. This chain joins TRBV1 and TRBJ2-3; the listed D gene, TRBD2, was not tested against the DNA. TRBV1 has pseudogene status. The CDR3 totals 18 residues. CDR3 amino acids: CTSSRQSSGGAFTDTQYF. In nucleotides, the CDR3 is TGCACCAGCAGCAGACAATCTAGCGGGGGGGCTTTCACAGATACGCAGTATTTT.

In this sample, this clonotype turned up many times. The J gene is TRBJ1-1, the V gene TRBV29-1, with D possibly being TRBD1 (6 bases). Trimming stripped 2 bases from V and 8 bases from J, with 21 bases between. This CDR3 has 15 residues. The V gene's germline CDR1 is SQVTM and CDR2 ANQGSEA. CDR3 region: CSVERGRGPFSEAFF. Here the CDR3 DNA reads TGCAGCGTTGAACGGGGGCGGGGGCCGTTTTCCGAAGCTTTCTTT.

This clonotype appeared a few times. The chain employs TRBV28 and TRBJ2-7; D may be TRBD1 (5 bases). Germline V gives CDR1 MDHEN, CDR2 SYDVKM. The V end lost 5 bases, the J end lost 3 bases, and 17 bases lay between the germline ends. This CDR3 is 15 amino acids long. CDR3 in amino acids: CASSTPGQGIYEQYF. CDR3 bases: TGTGCCAGCAGTACTCCGGGTCAGGGTATCTACGAGCAGTACTTC.

This clonotype has at least ten counts. The rearrangement joins TRBV2 to TRBJ2-2, with D possibly being TRBD1 (6 bases). The CDR3 loop spans 15 amino acids. V dropped 6 bases and J dropped 5 bases, with 16 bases sitting between them. Germline V gene lookup returns CDR1 SNHLY and CDR2 FYNNEI. The CDR3 reads CASRMVSTGTGELFF. CDR3 in DNA: TGTGCCAGCAGGATGGTCAGTACAGGGACCGGGGAGCTGTTTTTT. Together with reference TRBV2 and TRBJ2-2, the CDR3 gives the full variable domain: EPEVTQTPSHQVTQMGQEVILRCVPISNHLYFYWYRQILGQKVEFLVSFYNNEISEKSEIFDDQFSVERPDGSNFTLKIRSTKLEDSAMYFCASRMVSTGTGELFFGEGSRLTVL.